Presented here are 7 T cell receptor beta chains from one specimen sequenced in a study of cytomegalovirus exposure and HLA in healthy donors. Use of 60 Vbeta and 13 Jbeta primers characterized the PCR. Sequencing was performed with immunoSEQ multiplex PCR; in TCRdb, only in-frame clones are kept and a portion is missing. The sample shows some 95,000 clones, roughly 80% of them seen only once. The sequenced sample was PBMCs. These receptor sequences come from a man in his fifties or sixties in good health and CMV-seropositive.

The chain has TRBV7-2 and TRBJ1-2, with TRBD1 matching over 8 bases. After removal of 1 base from V and 5 bases from J, the junction contained 9 bases not matched to a gene. This CDR3 region has 16 residues. CDR1 and CDR2 (germline): SGHTA, FQGNSA. In DNA, the CDR3 is TGTGCCAGCAGCTTAGACGGCGGACAGGGAGGTTATGGCTACACCTTC. Translated: CASSLDGGQGGYGYTF.

This chain joins TRBV6-5 and TRBJ2-5, with a tentative D call TRBD2 (6 bases). CDR3 size: 15 residues. V lost 2 bases and J 2 bases, leaving 12 bases between the germline ends. Germline V gene sequence: CDR1 MNHEY, CDR2 SVGAGI. In nucleotides, the CDR3 is TGTGCCAGCAGTTACCCCCGGAGGGGTCAAGAGACCCAGTACTTC. As protein: CASSYPRRGQETQYF.

This clone has just one count. The rearrangement links TRBV5-4 to TRBJ2-1; 7 nucleotides align to TRBD2. Germline CDR1 reads SGHNT; CDR2 reads YYREEE (reference sequence). The ends lost 0 bases at V and 10 bases at J; junction bases unmatched: 10. The CDR3 contains 15 residues. The CDR3 reads CASSLGGGRGNEQFF. The DNA of the CDR3 is TGTGCCAGCAGCTTGGGGGGGGGACGAGGAAACGAGCAGTTCTTC.

Only one count was recorded for this clone. One junction end disagrees with the germline gene, perhaps due to a read error. The V gene is TRBV30, the J gene TRBJ1-6; possibly TRBD1 for D (5 bases). Per the germline V gene, CDR1 is GTSNPN and CDR2 is SVGIG (reference sequence). The CDR3 has 12 amino acids. The CDR3 is CAWSGTRSPLNF. CDR3 DNA: TGTGCCTGGAGTGGGACAAGGTCACCCCTCAACTTT.

This chain joins TRBV18 and TRBJ1-3, with D uncertain. Germline assignment: CDR1 KGHSH and CDR2 LQKENI. The length of the CDR3 is 17 residues. The germline V and J ends were trimmed by 2 bases and 0 bases, with 14 bases remaining between them. The CDR3 loop reads CASSPGLQLSSGNTIYF. The CDR3 DNA reads as TGTGCCAGCTCACCAGGTTTGCAACTGAGCTCTGGAAACACCATATATTTT.

The chain links TRBV5-5 to TRBJ1-1; no clear D gene. V lost 0 bases and J lost 5, with 14 bases in between. The CDR3 extends over 15 amino acids. Germline V CDR1 and CDR2: SGHKS, YYEKEE (reference sequence). The CDR3: CASSLAGGYGTEAFF. The CDR3 DNA follows: TGTGCCAGCAGCTTGGCCGGAGGGTATGGGACTGAAGCTTTCTTT.

This clone has just a few counts. This rearrangement joins TRBV27 to TRBJ1-1, with 9 bases matching TRBD1. V shed 5 bases and J 5 bases; nucleotides not matched to a gene: 6. The CDR3 is 14 amino acids. CDR1 MNHEY and CDR2 SMNVEV come from the germline V gene (reference sequence). The CDR3 coding sequence is TGTGCCAGCAGTCCGGGGACAGGGAGGACTGAAGCTTTCTTT. Amino acid sequence: CASSPGTGRTEAFF.